The 24 T cell receptor beta chains reported below all come from one sample, sequenced in a study of T cell responses to AZD1222 COVID-19 vaccine. Produced via immunoSEQ multiplex PCR; TCRdb's table is partial and in-frame only. The sample yields 70,000 to 90,000 clones, more than 70% seen once. The sample here was peripheral blood, taken on day 0 of AZD1222 vaccination. The receptor set was obtained from an adult in good health.

The chain couples TRBV5-8 to TRBJ1-5; D gene ambiguous. The CDR3 has 16 residues. Trimming cost V 0 bases and J 2 bases, with 12 bases left between them. Germline CDR1 SGHTS, CDR2 YDEGEE. CDR3 sequence (DNA): TGTGCCAGCAGCTTGGACACCCGTCGAGGCAATCAGCCCCAGCATTTT. Protein: CASSLDTRRGNQPQHF.

The chain couples TRBV4-3 to TRBJ2-1; D is possibly TRBD2 (6 bases). V dropped 1 base and J dropped 3 bases, with 10 bases sitting between them. Germline loops: CDR1 LGHNA, CDR2 YSLEER. This CDR3 has 15 residues. CDR3 amino acids: CASSQGLADYNEQFF. The CDR3 nucleotides are TGCGCCAGCAGCCAAGGTTTAGCGGACTACAATGAGCAGTTCTTC.

V is TRBV2 and J is TRBJ1-5; D unclear. Germline values: CDR1 SNHLY, CDR2 FYNNEI. V was cut by 2 bases and J by 0 bases, with 5 bases left in between. The CDR3 has 14 residues. The CDR3 region is CASSENYSNQPQHF. Written as DNA, the CDR3 is TGTGCCAGCAGTGAAAATTATAGCAATCAGCCCCAGCATTTT. The full variable domain, completed using reference TRBV2 and TRBJ1-5, is EPEVTQTPSHQVTQMGQEVILRCVPISNHLYFYWYRQILGQKVEFLVSFYNNEISEKSEIFDDQFSVERPDGSNFTLKIRSTKLEDSAMYFCASSENYSNQPQHFGDGTRLSIL.

This chain connects TRBV30 to TRBJ2-3; D possibly corresponds to TRBD2 (6 bases). This CDR3 comprises 14 residues. The germline gives CDR1 GTSNPN, CDR2 SVGIG (reference sequence). V was clipped by 1 base and J by 2 bases, with 10 bases between them. As DNA, the CDR3 is TGTGCCTGGAGTGGAGGACTATTCACAGATACGCAGTATTTT. Its protein product is CAWSGGLFTDTQYF.

The V call is TRBV2, the J call TRBJ2-7; D possibly corresponds to TRBD1 (5 bases). This CDR3 has 14 amino acids. The germline V gene has CDR1 SNHLY and CDR2 FYNNEI. V lost 6 bases, J lost 6 bases, and 18 bases lay in between. The CDR3 here is CASSHYGASTEQYF. The CDR3 DNA reads TGTGCCAGCAGCCATTATGGGGCTTCCACCGAGCAGTACTTC.

The V call is TRBV27, the J call TRBJ2-7; tentative D call: TRBD1 (6 bases). V lost 3 bases and J 2 bases, leaving 8 bases between the germline ends. The CDR3 spans 13 residues. CDR1 is MNHEY and CDR2 is SMNVEV in the germline V gene (reference sequence). The CDR3 reads CASSFQGPYEQYF. CDR3 in DNA: TGTGCCAGCAGTTTCCAGGGGCCCTACGAGCAGTACTTC.

V usage is TRBV6-2 or TRBV6-3 and J usage is TRBJ2-7, with D unclear. This CDR3 spans 12 amino acids. The ends were cut back, 0 bases at V and 4 bases at J, with 4 bases in the middle. The germline V gene encodes CDR1 MNHEY and CDR2 SVGEGT. CDR3 in amino acids: CASSYSKYEQYF. The CDR3 region has the DNA TGTGCCAGCAGTTACTCGAAGTACGAGCAGTACTTC.

V gene TRBV5-1 combines with J gene TRBJ1-2; TRBD1 might be the D (6 bases). This CDR3 has 14 amino acids. Germline CDR1 and CDR2: SGHRS and YFSETQ. V lost 0 bases and J 7 bases, leaving 13 bases between the germline ends. CDR3 region: CASSLDGGQSGYTF. For the CDR3, the DNA is TGCGCCAGCAGCTTGGATGGGGGGCAAAGTGGCTACACCTTC.

The chain combines TRBV28 with TRBJ2-3; the match to TRBD1 covers 7 bases. The germline CDR1 and CDR2 sequences are MDHEN and SYDVKM. The V gene end was trimmed by 6 bases and the J gene end by 1 base; junction bases not matched to a gene: 4. The CDR3 extends over 14 amino acids. The DNA of the CDR3 is TGTGCCAGCAGCCCCGACAGGGGCACAGATACGCAGTATTTT. Protein sequence: CASSPDRGTDTQYF.

This sequence joins TRBV5-1 and TRBJ1-2, with D perhaps TRBD1 (6 bases). Trimming left V 7 bases short and J 5 bases short, with 30 bases between. Per the germline V gene, CDR1 is SGHRS and CDR2 is YFSETQ. The CDR3 length is 18 residues. CDR3 in DNA: TGCGCCAGCGGGACGCCAGGCTCGGGGGCCACTTTCCTGTATGGCTACACCTTC. Its protein is CASGTPGSGATFLYGYTF.

J is TRBJ2-5 and V is TRBV5-1, with a weak D call TRBD2 (5 bases). V lost 0 bases and J lost 5, with 11 bases in between. There are 14 residues in the CDR3. Germline-derived CDR1 and CDR2 are SGHRS and YFSETQ. The CDR3 here is CASSLGAGEETQYF. CDR3 nucleotides: TGCGCCAGCAGCTTGGGGGCCGGGGAGGAGACCCAGTACTTC.

The chain recombines TRBV5-4 with TRBJ2-7; possible D gene TRBD2, 6 bases. Per germline, CDR1 SGHNT and CDR2 YYREEE (reference sequence). Trimming pared 0 bases from V and 5 bases from J, leaving 12 bases between. The CDR3 contains 14 residues. Here the CDR3 reads CASSLVGVADEQYF. CDR3 nucleotides: TGTGCCAGCAGCTTGGTAGGGGTAGCGGACGAGCAGTACTTC.

The chain combines TRBV9 with TRBJ1-1, with 11 bases identical to TRBD1. The CDR3 has 14 amino acids. Germline V gives CDR1 SGDLS, CDR2 YYNGEE. V shed 2 bases, J shed 6 bases, and the junction held 3 bases outside the gene matches. The CDR3 bases are TGTGCCAGCAGCGTGGGGACAGGGGGTCCTGAAGCTTTCTTT. Protein: CASSVGTGGPEAFF.

This rearrangement joins TRBV5-1 to TRBJ2-7, with 8 bases aligning to TRBD1. The CDR3 has 15 residues. V was pared by 2 bases and J by 5 bases, with 9 bases of the junction left unmatched. Germline-derived CDR1 and CDR2 are SGHRS and YFSETQ. DNA for the CDR3: TGCGCCAGCAGCTTATATTGGACAGGGCAGGACGAGCAGTACTTC. Its protein product is CASSLYWTGQDEQYF.

The chain couples TRBV6-4 to TRBJ1-1, with D tentatively TRBD1 (5 bases). CDR3 length: 14 residues. Per germline, CDR1 MRHNA and CDR2 SNTAGT. V shed 2 bases and J shed 4 bases, with 11 bases lying between them. The CDR3 sequence is CASSDTSRGTEAFF. DNA of the CDR3: TGTGCCAGCAGTGACACCAGTAGGGGCACTGAAGCTTTCTTT.

This CDR3 reads CATSDSYEQYF. The DNA for the CDR3 is TGTGCCACCAGTGATTCTTACGAGCAGTACTTC. The chain uses TRBV24-1 and TRBJ2-7; D unclear. This CDR3 comprises 11 residues. The V end lost 2 bases, the J end lost 4 bases, and 2 bases lay between the germline ends. Germline V gene data show CDR1 as KGHDR and CDR2 as SFDVKD.

The chain recombines TRBV27 with TRBJ2-7; unclear D gene. Germline CDR1 and CDR2: MNHEY and SMNVEV (reference sequence). The V and J ends lost 3 bases and 1 base respectively, with 10 bases between them. The CDR3 is 14 residues long. This CDR3 reads CASSFSLGSYEQYF. CDR3 coding DNA: TGTGCCAGCAGTTTTTCGTTGGGTTCCTACGAGCAGTACTTC.

The V call is TRBV11-3, the J call TRBJ2-2; 7 nucleotides match TRBD2. With 5 bases clipped from V and 5 bases from J, the junction kept 11 bases outside the gene matches. CDR1 is SGHNT, CDR2 YENEEA, per germline. The CDR3 spans 16 residues. Here the CDR3 DNA reads TGTGCCAGCAGCCAGGCACTAGGCGGGGGAACCGGGGAGCTGTTTTTT. It encodes CASSQALGGGTGELFF.

The chain has TRBV24-1 and TRBJ1-2; D is uncertain. CDR1 KGHDR and CDR2 SFDVKD come from the germline V gene. CDR3 size: 15 residues. V was shortened by 2 bases and J by 7 bases, with 16 bases between the two germline ends. The CDR3 nucleotides read TGTGCCACCAGTGATTCCGGGTCCATCCCCGGTGGCTACACCTTC. Translation gives CATSDSGSIPGGYTF.

This clone occurred once. J is TRBJ2-3 and V is TRBV6-5, with TRBD2 identical over 7 bases. The germline gives CDR1 MNHEY, CDR2 SVGAGI. The CDR3 spans 13 residues. With 6 bases clipped from V and 5 bases from J, the junction kept 5 bases outside the gene matches. DNA for the CDR3: TGTGCCAGCAGCGCAGGGAGGGAAGATACGCAGTATTTT. Protein: CASSAGREDTQYF.

The chain couples TRBV18 to TRBJ1-5, with D maybe TRBD1 (5 bases). V was trimmed by 2 bases and J by 5 bases, leaving 10 bases between them. The CDR3 is 14 residues long. The germline V gene encodes CDR1 KGHSH and CDR2 LQKENI. The CDR3 DNA reads TGTGCCAGCTCACCATCAGGGTCGCATCAGCCCCAGCATTTT. Amino acids: CASSPSGSHQPQHF.

The V call is TRBV19, the J call TRBJ1-5, with no clear D. Germline CDR1 reads LNHDA; CDR2 reads SQIVND (reference sequence). V was clipped by 3 bases and J by 7 bases, with 10 bases between them. This CDR3 comprises 13 residues. For the CDR3, the DNA is TGTGCCAGTAGTATGGGTGTCGTCCAGCCCCAGCATTTT. This sequence encodes CASSMGVVQPQHF.

This chain uses TRBV2 with TRBJ2-7; 10 bases agree with TRBD1. J was trimmed by 2 bases and V by 5 bases; bases with no gene match: 3. Germline V gene data show CDR1 as SNHLY and CDR2 as FYNNEI. CDR3 size: 14 residues. CDR3 in amino acids: CASSRQGATYEQYF. CDR3 sequence (DNA): TGTGCCAGCAGTCGACAGGGGGCAACCTACGAGCAGTACTTC.

Only a few counts were recorded for this clone. The rearrangement joins TRBV7-8 to TRBJ2-7; 14 bases are a match to TRBD2. J lost 5 bases, V lost 8 bases, and 14 bases had no gene match. CDR1 and CDR2 (germline): SGHVS, FQNEAQ. CDR3 size: 17 residues. CDR3 protein: CASFGTSGSPTPNEQYF. The CDR3 DNA follows: TGTGCCAGCTTCGGGACTAGCGGGAGCCCGACCCCTAACGAGCAGTACTTC.